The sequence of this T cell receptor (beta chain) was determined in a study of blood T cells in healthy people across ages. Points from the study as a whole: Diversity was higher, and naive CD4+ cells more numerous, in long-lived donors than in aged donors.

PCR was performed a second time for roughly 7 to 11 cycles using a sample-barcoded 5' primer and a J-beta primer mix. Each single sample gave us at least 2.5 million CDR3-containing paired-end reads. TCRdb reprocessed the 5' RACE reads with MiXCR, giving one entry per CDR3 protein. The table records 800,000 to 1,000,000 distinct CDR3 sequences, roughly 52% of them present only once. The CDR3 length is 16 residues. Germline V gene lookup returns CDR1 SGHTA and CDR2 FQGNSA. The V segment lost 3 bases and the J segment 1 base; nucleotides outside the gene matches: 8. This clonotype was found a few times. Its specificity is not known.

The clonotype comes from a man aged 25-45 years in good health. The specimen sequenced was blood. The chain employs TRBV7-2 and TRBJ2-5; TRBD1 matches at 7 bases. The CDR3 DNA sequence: TGTGCCAGCAGCTTCGGGACAGCTATCTTCCAAGAGACCCAGTACTTC. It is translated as CASSFGTAIFQETQYF.